This TCR beta chain was profiled in a study of blood T cells in healthy people across ages. General observations from the study: Naive CD4+ cell counts and diversity both ran higher in long-lived than in aged donors. Percentage of naive T cells showed a strong correlation with TCR beta diversity.

The CDR3 extends over 13 amino acids. V dropped 5 bases and J dropped 6 bases, with 13 bases sitting between them. Germline V gene data show CDR1 as SGHTA and CDR2 as FQGNSA. Using a J-beta primer mix together with a sample-barcoded 5' primer, a second PCR was run for roughly 6 to 12 cycles. TCRdb analysed the 5' RACE reads with MiXCR anew, one entry per CDR3 protein. The profile shows about 1,400,000 distinct CDR3 sequences, almost 60% of them singletons. Extraction of total RNA produced a minimum of 5 micrograms from each sample. On this clonotype: Its cognate antigen is unknown.

The sequencing sample was made of blood. The rearrangement links TRBV7-2 to TRBJ1-1; no reliable D call. The sequence came from a man younger than 35 in good health. The CDR3 loop reads CASSQELTAEAFF. Written as DNA, the CDR3 is TGTGCCAGCAGCCAGGAACTTACCGCTGAAGCTTTCTTT.